The sample holds a few counts of the clone carrying this T cell receptor beta chain. Its matching antigen is unknown. Samples each had at least 5 micrograms of total RNA extracted. It was with a sample-barcoded 5' primer and a J-beta primer mix that a second PCR of roughly 7 to 12 cycles was run. Each CDR3 protein gets one entry after TCRdb re-called the 5' RACE reads with MiXCR. The sample contains 550,000 to 750,000 distinct CDR3 sequences, around 21% of which appear only once. The sample is drawn from a study of blood T cells in healthy people across ages. On the study more broadly: Every two T cells gave about one barcoded beta molecule via template switching.

Study results and caveats: Age advanced and TCR beta diversity per million T cells fell, roughly linearly.

This CDR3 region has 16 residues. The ends lost 2 bases at V and 6 bases at J; junction bases unmatched: 12. Per the germline V gene, CDR1 is SGHTA and CDR2 is FQGNSA. This TCR came from a man between 70 and 80 years old in good health. Sequencing input: blood. The J gene is TRBJ2-7, the V gene TRBV7-2; TRBD2 matches 8 bases. The CDR3 here is CASSLPPSGSRREQYF. CDR3 bases: TGTGCCAGCAGCTTACCGCCAAGCGGGAGTCGCCGCGAGCAGTACTTC.